The clone carrying this TCR beta chain was recorded a few times. Germline CDR1 reads SGHRS; CDR2 reads YFSETQ. The V gene end was trimmed by 4 bases and the J gene end by 6 bases; junction bases not matched to a gene: 6. The CDR3 contains 14 residues. Assignments of participants to cohorts depended upon their own reported clinical history. This specimen belongs to a study of blood T cell repertoires in COVID-19. For the study at large: Some COVID-19 samples were acute and others convalescent; all came from the United States, Italy and Spain. PBMCs, B-cell-depleted T cells, or T cells provided the cDNA or gDNA that made up the material.

Assay: immunoSEQ multiplex PCR; the TCRdb copy retains only in-frame clones and omits some. The repertoire holds under 300,000 clones, more than 75% seen once, with about 2.3% in the top ten. The sequence came from a woman between 40 and 55 years old with acute COVID-19. The source material was PBMCs or T cells enriched from blood (not recorded which). The genes are TRBV5-1 and TRBJ2-7; 11 bases map to TRBD2. CDR3 residues: CASSRTSGFLEQYF. CDR3 coding DNA: TGCGCCAGCAGCCGGACTAGCGGGTTCCTCGAGCAGTACTTC.